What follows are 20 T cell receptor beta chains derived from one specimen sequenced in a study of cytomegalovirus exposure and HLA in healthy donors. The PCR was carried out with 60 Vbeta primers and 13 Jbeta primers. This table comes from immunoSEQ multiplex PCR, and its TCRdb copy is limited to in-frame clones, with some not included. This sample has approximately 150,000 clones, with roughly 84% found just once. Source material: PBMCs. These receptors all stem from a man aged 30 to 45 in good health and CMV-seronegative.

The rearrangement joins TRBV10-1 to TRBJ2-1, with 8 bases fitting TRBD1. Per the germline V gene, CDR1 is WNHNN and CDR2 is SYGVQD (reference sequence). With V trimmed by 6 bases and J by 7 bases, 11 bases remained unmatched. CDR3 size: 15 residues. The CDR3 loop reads CASRQDREIGNEQFF. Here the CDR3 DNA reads TGCGCCAGCAGGCAGGACAGGGAAATTGGAAATGAGCAGTTCTTC.

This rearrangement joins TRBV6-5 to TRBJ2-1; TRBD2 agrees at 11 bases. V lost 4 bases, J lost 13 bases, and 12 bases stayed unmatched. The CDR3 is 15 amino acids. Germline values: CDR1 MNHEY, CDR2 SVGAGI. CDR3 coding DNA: TGTGCCAGCAGTTGGGGAACTAGCGGGAGTCGTCTTCAGTTCTTC. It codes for CASSWGTSGSRLQFF.

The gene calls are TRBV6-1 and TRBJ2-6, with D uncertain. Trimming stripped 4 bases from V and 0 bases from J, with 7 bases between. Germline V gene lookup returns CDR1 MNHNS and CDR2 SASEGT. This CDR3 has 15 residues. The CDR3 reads CASSAQNSGANVLTF. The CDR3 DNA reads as TGTGCCAGCAGTGCCCAGAACTCTGGGGCCAACGTCCTGACTTTC.

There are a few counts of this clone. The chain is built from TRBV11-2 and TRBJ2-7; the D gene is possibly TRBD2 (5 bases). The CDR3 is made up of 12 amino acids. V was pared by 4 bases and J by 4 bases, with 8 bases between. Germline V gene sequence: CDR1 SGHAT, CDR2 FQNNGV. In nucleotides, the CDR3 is TGTGCCAGCAGCTACGGGATTTACGAGCAGTACTTC. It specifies CASSYGIYEQYF.

The CDR3 sequence: CASSYGAGLQFF. CDR3 sequence (DNA): TGTGCCAGCAGTTACGGGGCGGGACTGCAGTTCTTC. The chain has TRBV6-5 and TRBJ2-1; the D gene is possibly TRBD2 (6 bases). The CDR3 has 12 residues. Trimming pared 2 bases from V and 12 bases from J, leaving 11 bases between. The germline CDR1 and CDR2 sequences are MNHEY and SVGAGI.

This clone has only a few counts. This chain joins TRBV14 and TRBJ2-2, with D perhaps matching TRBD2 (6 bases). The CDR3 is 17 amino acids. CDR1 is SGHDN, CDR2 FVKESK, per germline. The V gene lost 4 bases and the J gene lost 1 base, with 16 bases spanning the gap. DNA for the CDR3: TGTGCCAGCAGCCCCCGGTGGGGTAGCGGGAACACCGGGGAGCTGTTTTTT. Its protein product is CASSPRWGSGNTGELFF.

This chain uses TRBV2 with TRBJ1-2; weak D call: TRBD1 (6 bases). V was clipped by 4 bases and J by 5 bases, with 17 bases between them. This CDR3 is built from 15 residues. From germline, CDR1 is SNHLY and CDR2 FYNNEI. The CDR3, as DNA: TGTGCCAGCAGTGCGGGGACACTCACTCATTATGGCTACACCTTC. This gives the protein CASSAGTLTHYGYTF.

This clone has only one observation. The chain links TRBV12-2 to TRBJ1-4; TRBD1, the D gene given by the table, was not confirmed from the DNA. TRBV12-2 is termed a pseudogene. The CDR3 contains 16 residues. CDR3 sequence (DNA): TGTGCAAGTCGCGCGATCGAGGGACAGGGAGGAGGAAAACTGTTTTTT. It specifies CASRAIEGQGGGKLFF.

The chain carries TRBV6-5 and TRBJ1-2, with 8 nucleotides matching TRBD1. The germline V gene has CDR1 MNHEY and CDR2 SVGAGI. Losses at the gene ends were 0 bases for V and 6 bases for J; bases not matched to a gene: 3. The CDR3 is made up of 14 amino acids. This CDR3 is CASSYSHRGDGYTF. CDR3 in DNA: TGTGCCAGCAGTTACTCGCACAGGGGGGATGGCTACACCTTC.

The CDR3 is CASNPSGVNYGYTF. CDR3 DNA: TGTGCCAGCAACCCCTCGGGGGTCAACTATGGCTACACCTTC. The chain uses TRBV6-5 and TRBJ1-2, with D tentatively TRBD1 (5 bases). Germline CDR1 is MNHEY and CDR2 is SVGAGI. The V end lost 7 bases, the J end lost 2 bases, and 14 bases lay between the germline ends. The CDR3 runs to 14 residues.

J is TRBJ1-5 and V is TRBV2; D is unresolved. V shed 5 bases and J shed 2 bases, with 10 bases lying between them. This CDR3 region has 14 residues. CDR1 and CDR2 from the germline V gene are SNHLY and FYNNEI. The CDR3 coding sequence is TGTGCCAGCAGTATTGAGCGGGGCAATCAGCCCCAGCATTTT. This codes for CASSIERGNQPQHF.

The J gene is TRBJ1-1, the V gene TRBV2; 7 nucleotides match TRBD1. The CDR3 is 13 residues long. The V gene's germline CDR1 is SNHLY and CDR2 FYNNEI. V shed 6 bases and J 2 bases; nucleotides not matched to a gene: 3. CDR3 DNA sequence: TGTGCCAGCAGAGGACAGGTCAACACTGAAGCTTTCTTT. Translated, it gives CASRGQVNTEAFF.

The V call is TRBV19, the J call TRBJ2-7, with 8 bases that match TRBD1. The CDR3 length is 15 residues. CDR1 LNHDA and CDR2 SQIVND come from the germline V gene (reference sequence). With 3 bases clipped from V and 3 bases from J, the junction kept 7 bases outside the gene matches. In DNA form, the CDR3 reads TGTGCCAGTAGTATCCCGGGACAGGCAAGCTACGAGCAGTACTTC. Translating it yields CASSIPGQASYEQYF.

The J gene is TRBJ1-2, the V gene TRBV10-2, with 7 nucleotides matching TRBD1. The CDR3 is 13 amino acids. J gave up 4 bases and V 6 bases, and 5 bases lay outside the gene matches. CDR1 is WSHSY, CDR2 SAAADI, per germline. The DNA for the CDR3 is TGCGCCAGCAGCCGCGGGACAGCCTATGGCTACACCTTC. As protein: CASSRGTAYGYTF.

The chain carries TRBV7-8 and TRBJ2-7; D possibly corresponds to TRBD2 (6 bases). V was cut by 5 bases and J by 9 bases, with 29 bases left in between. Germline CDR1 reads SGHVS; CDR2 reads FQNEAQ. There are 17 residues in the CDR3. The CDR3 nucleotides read TGTGCCAGCAGCCCACCAGGCGGGCCCTGCTGCCCGGGAGTGCAGTACTTC. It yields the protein CASSPPGGPCCPGVQYF. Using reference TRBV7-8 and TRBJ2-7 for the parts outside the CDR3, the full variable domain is GAGVSQSPRYKVAKRGQDVALRCDPISGHVSLFWYQQALGQGPEFLTYFQNEAQLDKSGLPSDRFFAERPEGSVSTLKIQRTQQEDSAVYLCASSPPGGPCCPGVQYFGPGTRLTVT.

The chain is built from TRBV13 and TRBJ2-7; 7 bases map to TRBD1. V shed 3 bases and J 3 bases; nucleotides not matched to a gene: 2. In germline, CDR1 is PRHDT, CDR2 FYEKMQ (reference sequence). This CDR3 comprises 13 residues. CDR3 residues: CASSFNRGYEQYF. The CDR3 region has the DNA TGTGCCAGCAGCTTCAACAGGGGCTACGAGCAGTACTTC.

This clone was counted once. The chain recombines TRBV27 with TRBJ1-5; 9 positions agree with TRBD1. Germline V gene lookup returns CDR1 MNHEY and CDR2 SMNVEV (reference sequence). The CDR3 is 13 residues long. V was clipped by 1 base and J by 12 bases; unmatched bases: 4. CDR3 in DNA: TGTGCCAGCAGTTTATTGGGGGACAGGGACCAGCATTTT. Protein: CASSLLGDRDQHF.

CDR3 DNA: TGTGCCAGCAGTTTCATATCACAGGGCGCTGAGCACGAGCAGTACTTC. This translates into CASSFISQGAEHEQYF. The chain is built from TRBV27 and TRBJ2-5; maybe TRBD1 (6 bases). The J call is doubtful: the DNA matches TRBJ2-7 better. Germline lookup yields CDR1 MNHEY and CDR2 SMNVEV (reference sequence). CDR3 length: 16 amino acids.

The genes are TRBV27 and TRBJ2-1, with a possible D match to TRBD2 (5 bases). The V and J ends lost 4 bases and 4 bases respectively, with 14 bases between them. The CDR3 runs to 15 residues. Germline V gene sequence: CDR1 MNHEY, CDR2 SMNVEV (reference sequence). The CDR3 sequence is CASSWISGGYNEQFF. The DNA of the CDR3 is TGTGCCAGCAGTTGGATAAGCGGAGGTTACAATGAGCAGTTCTTC.

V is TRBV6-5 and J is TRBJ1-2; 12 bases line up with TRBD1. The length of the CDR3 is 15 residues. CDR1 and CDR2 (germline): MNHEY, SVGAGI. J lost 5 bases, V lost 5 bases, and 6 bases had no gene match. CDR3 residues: CASSAGTGGGYGYTF. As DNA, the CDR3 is TGTGCCAGCAGTGCCGGGACAGGGGGCGGGTATGGCTACACCTTC.